A selection of T cell receptor beta chains follows, all from one sample in a study of cytomegalovirus exposure and HLA in healthy donors. The method was immunoSEQ multiplex PCR; TCRdb's version includes in-frame clones alone and lacks a portion of them. The sample has about 200,000 clones; approximately 80% are singletons. Material for sequencing was PBMCs. The receptors were gathered from a girl aged 5 to 17 in good health and CMV-seronegative. CDR3s include the opening cysteine and the closing phenylalanine or tryptophan. A D gene is named only where the DNA matches it firmly. Rows may omit the clone size; those that give it use once, few, many or a size class.

TRBJ2-1,TRBD1,-,TRBV7-3,TGTGCCAGCAGCGTCGGGACAGCTGCCTACAATGAGCAGTTCTTC,CASSVGTAAYNEQFF
TRBJ1-6,TRBD1,few,TRBV6-5,TGTGCCAGTGGGGACAGGAATTCACCCCTCCACTTT,CASGDRNSPLHF
TRBJ2-7,TRBD1,-,TRBV7-8,TGTGCCAGCAGCCCCAGGGGGCCCTCCTACGAGCAGTACTTC,CASSPRGPSYEQYF
TRBJ2-3,TRBD2,-,TRBV5-1,TGCGCCAGCAGCTTGGTCAGGACTAGCGGGGGTAGCACAGATACGCAGTATTTT,CASSLVRTSGGSTDTQYF
TRBJ2-1,-,-,TRBV6-5,TGTGCCAGCAGATACTTGGGAGGTTTTGAGCAGTTCTTC,CASRYLGGFEQFF
TRBJ1-2,TRBD1,-,TRBV30,TGTGCCTGGAGTTCGTCACAGGGGGCCTATGGCTACACCTTC,CAWSSSQGAYGYTF
TRBJ2-7,-,-,TRBV30,TGTGCCTGGAGTACCCCAGGGGCCTCCTACGAGCAGTACTTC,CAWSTPGASYEQYF
TRBJ2-7,TRBD1,once,TRBV6-6,TGTGCCAGCAGGGATTTAGGACAGGGGGACTACGAGCAGTACTTC,CASRDLGQGDYEQYF
TRBJ1-2,TRBD1,-,TRBV5-5,TGTGCCAGCAGCTTGGGACAGGGGGCGAATGGCTACACCTTC,CASSLGQGANGYTF
TRBJ2-1,-,-,TRBV28,TGTGCCAGCAGTCTTCCGGGGTGGCATGAGCAGTTCTTC,CASSLPGWHEQFF
TRBJ2-2,TRBD1,-,TRBV9,TGTGCCAGCAGCCCCCACGACAGGGGGAACACCGGGGAGCTGTTTTTT,CASSPHDRGNTGELFF